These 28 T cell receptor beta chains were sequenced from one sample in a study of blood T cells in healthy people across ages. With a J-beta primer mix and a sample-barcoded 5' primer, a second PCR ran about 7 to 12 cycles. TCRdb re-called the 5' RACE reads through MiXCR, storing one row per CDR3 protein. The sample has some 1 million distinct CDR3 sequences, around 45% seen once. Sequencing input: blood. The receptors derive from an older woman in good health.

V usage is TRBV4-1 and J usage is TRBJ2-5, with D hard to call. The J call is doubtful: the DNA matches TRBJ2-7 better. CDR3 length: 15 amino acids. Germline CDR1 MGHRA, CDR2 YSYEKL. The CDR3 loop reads CASSQEPARSAEQYF. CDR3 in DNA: TGCGCCAGCAGCCAAGAGCCGGCGAGATCCGCCGAGCAGTACTTC.

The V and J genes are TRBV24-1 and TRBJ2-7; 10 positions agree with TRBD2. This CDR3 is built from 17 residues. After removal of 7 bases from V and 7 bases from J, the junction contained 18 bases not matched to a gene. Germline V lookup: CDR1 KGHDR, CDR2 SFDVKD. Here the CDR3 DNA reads TGTGCCACCAGCCTAGCGGGAGACGCCAGCTCCTACAATGAGCAGTACTTC. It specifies CATSLAGDASSYNEQYF.

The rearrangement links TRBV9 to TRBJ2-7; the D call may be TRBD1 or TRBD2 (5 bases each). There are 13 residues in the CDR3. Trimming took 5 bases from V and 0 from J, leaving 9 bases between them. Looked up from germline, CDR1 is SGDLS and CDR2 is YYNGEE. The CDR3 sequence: CASSGTISYEQYF. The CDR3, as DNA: TGTGCCAGCAGTGGGACCATCTCCTACGAGCAGTACTTC.

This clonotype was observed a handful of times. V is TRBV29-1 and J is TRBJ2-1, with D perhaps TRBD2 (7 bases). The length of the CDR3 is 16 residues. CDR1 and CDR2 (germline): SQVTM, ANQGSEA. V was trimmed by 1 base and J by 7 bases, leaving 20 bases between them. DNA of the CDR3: TGCAGCGTTGAAGCTCAGTCGGGGGGCCTTTGGAATGAGCAGTTCTTC. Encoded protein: CSVEAQSGGLWNEQFF.

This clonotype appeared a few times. The CDR3 nucleotides read TGTGCCAGCAGCAAAGCCAGCGGGAGGGCCTTCAATGAGCAGTTCTTC. It translates to CASSKASGRAFNEQFF. The chain is built from TRBV21-1 and TRBJ2-1. TRBV21-1 is an annotated pseudogene. The CDR3 loop spans 16 amino acids.

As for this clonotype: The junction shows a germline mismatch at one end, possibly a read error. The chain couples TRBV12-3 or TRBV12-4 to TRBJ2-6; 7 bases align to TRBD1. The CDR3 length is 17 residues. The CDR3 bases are TGTGCCAGCAGTTCAGGACAGGTTCTCTCTGGGGCCAACGCCCTGACTTTC. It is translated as CASSSGQVLSGANALTF.

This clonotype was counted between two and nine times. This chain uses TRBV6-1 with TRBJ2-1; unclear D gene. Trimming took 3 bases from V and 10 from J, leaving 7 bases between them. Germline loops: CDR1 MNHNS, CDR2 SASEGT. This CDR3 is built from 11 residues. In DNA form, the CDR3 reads TGTGCCAGCAGTGACCGCCGGGAGCAGTTCTTC. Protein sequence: CASSDRREQFF.

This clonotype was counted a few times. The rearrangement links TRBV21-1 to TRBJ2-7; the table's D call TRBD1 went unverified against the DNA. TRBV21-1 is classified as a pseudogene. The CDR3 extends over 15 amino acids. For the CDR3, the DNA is TGTGCCAGCAGCAATTTACAGGGTTGGGCCTACGAGCAGTACTTC. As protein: CASSNLQGWAYEQYF.

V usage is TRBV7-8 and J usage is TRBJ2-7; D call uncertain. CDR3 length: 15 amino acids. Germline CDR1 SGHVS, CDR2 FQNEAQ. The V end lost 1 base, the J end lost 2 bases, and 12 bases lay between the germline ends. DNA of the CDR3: TGTGCCAGCAGCTTAGTGCGTCTGCCCCCCTACGAGCAGTACTTC. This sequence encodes CASSLVRLPPYEQYF.

CDR3 nucleotides: TGTGCCAGCAGCTCTTCCGCTAGCGGCTACAATGAGCAGTTCTTC. It encodes CASSSSASGYNEQFF. The chain carries TRBV7-3 and TRBJ2-1; 7 bases agree with TRBD2. The V gene's germline CDR1 is SGHTA and CDR2 FQGTGA. This CDR3 has 15 residues. The V gene end was trimmed by 4 bases and the J gene end by 3 bases; junction bases not matched to a gene: 6.

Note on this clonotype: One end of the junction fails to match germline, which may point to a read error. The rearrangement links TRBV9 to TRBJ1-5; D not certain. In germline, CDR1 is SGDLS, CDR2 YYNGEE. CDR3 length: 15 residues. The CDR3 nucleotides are TGTGTCAGCAGCGTAGTCCCGGATAGCAATCAGCCCCAGCATTTT. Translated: CVSSVVPDSNQPQHF.

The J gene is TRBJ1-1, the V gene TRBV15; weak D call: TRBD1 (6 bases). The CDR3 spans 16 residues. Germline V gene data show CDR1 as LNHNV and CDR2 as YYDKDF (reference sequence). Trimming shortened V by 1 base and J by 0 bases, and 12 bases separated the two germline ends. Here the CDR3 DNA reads TGTGCCACCAGCAGAGGTAACGGACAGATGAACACTGAAGCTTTCTTT. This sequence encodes CATSRGNGQMNTEAFF.

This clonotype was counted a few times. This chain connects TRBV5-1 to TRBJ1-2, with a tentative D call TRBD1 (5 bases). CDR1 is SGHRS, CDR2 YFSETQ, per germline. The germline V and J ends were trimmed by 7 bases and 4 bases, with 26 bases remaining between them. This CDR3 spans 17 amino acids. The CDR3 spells CASGPAVSRDGVYGYTF. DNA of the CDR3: TGCGCCAGCGGGCCCGCCGTGTCGCGGGACGGAGTCTATGGCTACACCTTC.

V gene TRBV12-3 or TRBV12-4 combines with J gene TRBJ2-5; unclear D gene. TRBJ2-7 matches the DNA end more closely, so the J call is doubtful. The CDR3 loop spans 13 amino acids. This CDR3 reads CASSLASHYEQYF. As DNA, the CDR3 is TGTGCCAGCAGTTTAGCTTCGCACTACGAGCAGTACTTC.

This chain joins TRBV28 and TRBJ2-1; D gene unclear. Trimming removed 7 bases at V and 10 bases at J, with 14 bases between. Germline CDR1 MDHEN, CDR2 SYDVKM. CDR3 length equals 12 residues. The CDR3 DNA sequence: TGTGCCAGCACCCTATGGGGTAGCGAGCAGTTCTTC. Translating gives CASTLWGSEQFF. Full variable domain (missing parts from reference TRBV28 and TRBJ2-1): DVKVTQSSRYLVKRTGEKVFLECVQDMDHENMFWYRQDPGLGLRLIYFSYDVKMKEKGDIPEGYSVSREKKERFSLILESASTNQTSMYLCASTLWGSEQFFGPGTRLTVL.

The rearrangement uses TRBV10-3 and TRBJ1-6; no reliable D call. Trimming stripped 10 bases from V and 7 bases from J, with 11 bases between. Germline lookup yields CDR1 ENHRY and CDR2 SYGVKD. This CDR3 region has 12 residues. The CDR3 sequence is CATAGSNSPLHF. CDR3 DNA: TGTGCCACCGCGGGTTCGAATTCACCCCTCCACTTT.

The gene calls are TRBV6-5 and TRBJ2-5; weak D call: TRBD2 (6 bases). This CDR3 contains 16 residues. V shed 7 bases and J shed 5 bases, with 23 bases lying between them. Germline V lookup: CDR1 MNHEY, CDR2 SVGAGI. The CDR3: CASNYSSLLARETQYF. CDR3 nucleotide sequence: TGTGCCAGCAATTATTCCTCTTTGCTAGCGCGTGAGACCCAGTACTTC.

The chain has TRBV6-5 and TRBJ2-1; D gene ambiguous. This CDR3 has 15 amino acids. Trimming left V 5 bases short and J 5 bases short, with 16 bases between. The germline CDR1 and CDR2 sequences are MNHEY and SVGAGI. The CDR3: CASSGAFYTHNEQFF. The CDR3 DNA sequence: TGTGCCAGCAGTGGCGCCTTTTACACCCACAATGAGCAGTTCTTC.

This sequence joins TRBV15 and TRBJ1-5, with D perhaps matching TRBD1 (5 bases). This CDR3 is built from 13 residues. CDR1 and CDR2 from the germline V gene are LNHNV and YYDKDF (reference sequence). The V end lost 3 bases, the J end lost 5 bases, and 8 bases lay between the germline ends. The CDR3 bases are TGTGCCACCAGCAGGGGCAGGGATCAGCCCCAGCATTTT. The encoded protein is CATSRGRDQPQHF. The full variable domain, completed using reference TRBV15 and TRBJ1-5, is DAMVIQNPRYQVTQFGKPVTLSCSQTLNHNVMYWYQQKSSQAPKLLFHYYDKDFNNEADTPDNFQSRRPNTSFCFLDIRSPGLGDTAMYLCATSRGRDQPQHFGDGTRLSIL.

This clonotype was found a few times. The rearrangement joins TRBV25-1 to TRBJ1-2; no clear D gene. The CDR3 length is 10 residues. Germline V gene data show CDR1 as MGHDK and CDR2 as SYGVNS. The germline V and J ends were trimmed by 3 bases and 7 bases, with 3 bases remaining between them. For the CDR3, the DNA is TGTGCCAGCAGTGATTCTGGCTACACCTTC. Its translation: CASSDSGYTF.

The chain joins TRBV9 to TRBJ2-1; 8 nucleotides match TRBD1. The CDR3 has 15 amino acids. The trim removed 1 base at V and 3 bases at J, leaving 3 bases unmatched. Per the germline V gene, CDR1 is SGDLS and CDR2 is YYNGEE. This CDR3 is CASSVTGTGYNEQFF. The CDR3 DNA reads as TGTGCCAGCAGCGTAACGGGGACAGGCTACAATGAGCAGTTCTTC.

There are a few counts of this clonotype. CDR3 sequence reads: CASRRAQETQYF. Here the CDR3 DNA reads TGTGCCAGCCGTAGGGCTCAAGAGACCCAGTACTTC. The V gene is TRBV27, the J gene TRBJ2-5; D gene ambiguous. This CDR3 is built from 12 residues. Germline values: CDR1 MNHEY, CDR2 SMNVEV (reference sequence). V was clipped by 8 bases and J by 2 bases, with 9 bases between them.

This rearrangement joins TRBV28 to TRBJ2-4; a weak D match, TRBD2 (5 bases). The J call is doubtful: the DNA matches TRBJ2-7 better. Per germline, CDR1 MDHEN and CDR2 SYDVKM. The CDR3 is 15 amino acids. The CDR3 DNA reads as TGTGCCAGCAGTACACACGGGGAGTCTCCCAACGAGCAGTACTTC. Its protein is CASSTHGESPNEQYF.

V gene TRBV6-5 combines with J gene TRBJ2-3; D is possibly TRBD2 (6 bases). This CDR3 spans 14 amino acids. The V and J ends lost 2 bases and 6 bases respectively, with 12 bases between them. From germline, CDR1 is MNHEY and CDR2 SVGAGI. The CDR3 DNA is TGTGCCAGCAGTTACACGGACTACCTGGATACGCAGTATTTT. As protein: CASSYTDYLDTQYF.

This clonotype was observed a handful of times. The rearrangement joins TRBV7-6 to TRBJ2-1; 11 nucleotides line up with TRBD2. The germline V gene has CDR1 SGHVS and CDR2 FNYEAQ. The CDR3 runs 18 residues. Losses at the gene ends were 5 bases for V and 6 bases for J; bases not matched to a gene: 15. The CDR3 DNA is TGTGCCAGCAGCCAAACTAGCGGGAGTAGTTTCTTTCTCAATGAGCAGTTCTTC. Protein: CASSQTSGSSFFLNEQFF.

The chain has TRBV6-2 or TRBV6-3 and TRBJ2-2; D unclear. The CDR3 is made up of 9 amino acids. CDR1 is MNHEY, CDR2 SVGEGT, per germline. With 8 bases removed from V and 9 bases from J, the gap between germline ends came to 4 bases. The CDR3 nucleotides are TGTGCCAGCGGCTGGGAGCTGTTTTTT. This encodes CASGWELFF.

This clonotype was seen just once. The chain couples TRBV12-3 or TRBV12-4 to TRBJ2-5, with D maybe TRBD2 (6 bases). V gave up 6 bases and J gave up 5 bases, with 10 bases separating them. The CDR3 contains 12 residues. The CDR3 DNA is TGTGCCAGCAGCTGGGACTCGGAGACCCAGTACTTC. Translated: CASSWDSETQYF.

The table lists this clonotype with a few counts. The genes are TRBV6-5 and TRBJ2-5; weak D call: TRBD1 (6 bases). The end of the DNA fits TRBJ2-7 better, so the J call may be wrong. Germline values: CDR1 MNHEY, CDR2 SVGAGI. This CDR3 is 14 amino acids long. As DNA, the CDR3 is TGTGCCAGCAGTCCAGCAAACAGGGTTAGCGAGCAGTACTTC. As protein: CASSPANRVSEQYF.